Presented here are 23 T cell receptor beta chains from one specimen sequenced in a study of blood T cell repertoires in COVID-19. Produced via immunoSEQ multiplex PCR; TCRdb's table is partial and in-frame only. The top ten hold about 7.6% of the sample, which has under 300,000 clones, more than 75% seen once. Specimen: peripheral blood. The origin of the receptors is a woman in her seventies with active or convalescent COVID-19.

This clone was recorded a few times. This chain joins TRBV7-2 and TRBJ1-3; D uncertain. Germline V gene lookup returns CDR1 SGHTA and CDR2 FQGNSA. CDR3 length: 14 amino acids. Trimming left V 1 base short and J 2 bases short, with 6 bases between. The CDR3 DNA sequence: TGTGCCAGCAGCTTAGGGAGCCCTGGAAACACCATATATTTT. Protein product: CASSLGSPGNTIYF.

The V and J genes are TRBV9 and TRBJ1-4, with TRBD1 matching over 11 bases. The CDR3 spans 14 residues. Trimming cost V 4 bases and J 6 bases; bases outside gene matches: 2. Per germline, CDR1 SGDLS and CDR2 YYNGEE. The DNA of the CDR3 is TGTGCCAGCAGCACGGGACAGGGGGATGAAAAACTGTTTTTT. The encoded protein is CASSTGQGDEKLFF.

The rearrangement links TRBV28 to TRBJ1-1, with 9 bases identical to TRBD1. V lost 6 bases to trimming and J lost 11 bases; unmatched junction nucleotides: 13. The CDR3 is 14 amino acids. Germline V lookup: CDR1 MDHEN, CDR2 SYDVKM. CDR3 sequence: CASRSGTGSFWAFF. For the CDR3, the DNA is TGTGCCAGCAGATCCGGGACAGGGTCATTTTGGGCTTTCTTT.

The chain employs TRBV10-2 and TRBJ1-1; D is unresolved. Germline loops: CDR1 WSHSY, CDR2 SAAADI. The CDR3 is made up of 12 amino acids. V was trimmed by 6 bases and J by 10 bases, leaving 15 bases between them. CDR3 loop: CASSVTESGAFF. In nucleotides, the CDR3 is TGCGCCAGCAGCGTGACCGAATCGGGAGCTTTCTTT.

The CDR3 DNA is TGTGCCAGTAGTCTCCGGGACAGCTCACTCTATGGCTACACCTTC. As protein: CASSLRDSSLYGYTF. The rearrangement joins TRBV19 to TRBJ1-2; 7 bases fit TRBD1. The J segment lost 4 bases and the V segment lost 5 bases, leaving 10 bases of the junction unmatched. Per the germline V gene, CDR1 is LNHDA and CDR2 is SQIVND (reference sequence). CDR3 length: 15 residues. The variable domain in full, completed from reference TRBV19 and TRBJ1-2, reads DGGITQSPKYLFRKEGQNVTLSCEQNLNHDAMYWYRQDPGQGLRLIYYSQIVNDFQKGDIAEGYSVSREKKESFPLTVTSAQKNPTAFYLCASSLRDSSLYGYTFGSGTRLTVV.

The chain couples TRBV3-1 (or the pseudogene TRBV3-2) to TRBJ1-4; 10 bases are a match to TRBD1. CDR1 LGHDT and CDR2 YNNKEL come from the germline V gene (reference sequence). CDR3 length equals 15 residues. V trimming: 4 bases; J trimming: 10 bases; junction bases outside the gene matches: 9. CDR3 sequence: CASSLGGTGVGKLFF. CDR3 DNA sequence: TGTGCCAGCAGCCTAGGCGGGACAGGGGTTGGAAAACTGTTTTTT.

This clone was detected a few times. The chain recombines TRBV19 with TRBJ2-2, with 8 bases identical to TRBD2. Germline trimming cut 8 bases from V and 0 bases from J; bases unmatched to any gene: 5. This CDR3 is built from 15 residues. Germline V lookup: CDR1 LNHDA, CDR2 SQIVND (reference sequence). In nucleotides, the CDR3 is TGTGCCAGTCACAACGGGGGGGCGAACACCGGGGAGCTGTTTTTT. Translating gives CASHNGGANTGELFF.

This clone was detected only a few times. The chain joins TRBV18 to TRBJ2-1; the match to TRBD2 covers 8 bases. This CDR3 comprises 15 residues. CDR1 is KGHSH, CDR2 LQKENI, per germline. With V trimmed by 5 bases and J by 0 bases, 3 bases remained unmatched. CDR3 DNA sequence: TGTGCCAGCTCATCTGCGGGGGGCTCCTACAATGAGCAGTTCTTC. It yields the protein CASSSAGGSYNEQFF.

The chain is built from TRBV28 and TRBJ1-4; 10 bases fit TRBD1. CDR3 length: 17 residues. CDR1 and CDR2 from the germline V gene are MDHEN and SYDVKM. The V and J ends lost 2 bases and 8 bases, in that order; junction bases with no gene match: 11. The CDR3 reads CASSLGQGVIKMEKLFF. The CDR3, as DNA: TGTGCCAGCAGTTTAGGACAGGGGGTCATCAAAATGGAAAAACTGTTTTTT.

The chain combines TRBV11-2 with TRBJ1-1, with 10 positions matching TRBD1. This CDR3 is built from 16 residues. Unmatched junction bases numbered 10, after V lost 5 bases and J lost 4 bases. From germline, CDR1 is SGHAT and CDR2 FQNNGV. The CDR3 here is CASSVNPGTGATEAFF. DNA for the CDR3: TGTGCCAGCAGCGTAAATCCCGGGACAGGGGCCACTGAAGCTTTCTTT.

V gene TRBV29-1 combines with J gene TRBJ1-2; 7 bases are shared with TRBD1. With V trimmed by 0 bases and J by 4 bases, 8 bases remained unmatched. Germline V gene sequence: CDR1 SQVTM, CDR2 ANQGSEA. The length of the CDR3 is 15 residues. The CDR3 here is CSVEDGPGGSYGYTF. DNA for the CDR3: TGCAGCGTTGAAGATGGTCCAGGGGGGAGCTATGGCTACACCTTC.

The CDR3 DNA reads TGTGCCAGCAGCTCCTCAGGGGACCAAGAGACCCAGTACTTC. Amino acid sequence: CASSSSGDQETQYF. This chain links TRBV11-3 with TRBJ2-5; D might be TRBD1 (6 bases). CDR1 and CDR2 (germline): SGHNT, YENEEA. This CDR3 is built from 14 residues. Trimming stripped 4 bases from V and 0 bases from J, with 9 bases between.

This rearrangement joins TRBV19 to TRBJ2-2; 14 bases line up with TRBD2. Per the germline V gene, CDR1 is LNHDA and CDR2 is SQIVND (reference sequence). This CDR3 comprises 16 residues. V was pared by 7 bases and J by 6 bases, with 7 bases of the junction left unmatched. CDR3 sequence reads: CASTFGTSGGSGELFF. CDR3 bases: TGTGCCAGTACATTTGGGACTAGCGGGGGTTCCGGGGAGCTGTTTTTT.

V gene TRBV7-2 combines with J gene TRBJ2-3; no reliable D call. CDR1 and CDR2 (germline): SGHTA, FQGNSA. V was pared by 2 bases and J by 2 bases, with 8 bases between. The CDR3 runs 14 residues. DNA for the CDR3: TGTGCCAGCAGCTTACAGGTCCTCACAGATACGCAGTATTTT. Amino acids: CASSLQVLTDTQYF.

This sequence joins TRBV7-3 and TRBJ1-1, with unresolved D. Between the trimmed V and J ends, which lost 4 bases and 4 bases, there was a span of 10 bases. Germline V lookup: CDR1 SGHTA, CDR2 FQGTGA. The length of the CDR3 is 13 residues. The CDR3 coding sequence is TGTGCCAGCAGCTCCCTGACAAGCACTGAAGCTTTCTTT. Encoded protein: CASSSLTSTEAFF.

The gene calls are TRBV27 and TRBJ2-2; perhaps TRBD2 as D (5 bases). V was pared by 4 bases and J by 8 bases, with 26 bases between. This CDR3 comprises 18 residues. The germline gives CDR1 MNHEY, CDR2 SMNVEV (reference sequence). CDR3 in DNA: TGTGCCAGCAGTTCCTACCTACCGGGATTGTCGATCGGAGGGGAGCTGTTTTTT. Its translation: CASSSYLPGLSIGGELFF.

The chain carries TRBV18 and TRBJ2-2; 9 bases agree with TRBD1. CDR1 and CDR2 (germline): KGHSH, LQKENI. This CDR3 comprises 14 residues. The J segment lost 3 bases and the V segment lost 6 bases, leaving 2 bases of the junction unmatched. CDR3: CASSRQGDTGELFF. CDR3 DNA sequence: TGTGCCAGCTCGAGACAGGGGGACACCGGGGAGCTGTTTTTT. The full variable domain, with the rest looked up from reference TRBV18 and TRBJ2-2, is NAGVMQNPRHLVRRRGQEARLRCSPMKGHSHVYWYRQLPEEGLKFMVYLQKENIIDESGMPKERFSAEFPKEGPSILRIQQVVRGDSAAYFCASSRQGDTGELFFGEGSRLTVL.

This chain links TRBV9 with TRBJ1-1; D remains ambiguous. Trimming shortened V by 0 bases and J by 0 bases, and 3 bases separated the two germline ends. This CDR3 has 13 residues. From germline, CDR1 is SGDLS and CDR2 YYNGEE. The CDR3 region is CASSVAVNTEAFF. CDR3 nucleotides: TGTGCCAGCAGCGTAGCCGTGAACACTGAAGCTTTCTTT. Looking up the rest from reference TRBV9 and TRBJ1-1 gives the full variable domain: DSGVTQTPKHLITATGQRVTLRCSPRSGDLSVYWYQQSLDQGLQFLIQYYNGEERAKGNILERFSAQQFPDLHSELNLSSLELGDSALYFCASSVAVNTEAFFGQGTRLTVV.

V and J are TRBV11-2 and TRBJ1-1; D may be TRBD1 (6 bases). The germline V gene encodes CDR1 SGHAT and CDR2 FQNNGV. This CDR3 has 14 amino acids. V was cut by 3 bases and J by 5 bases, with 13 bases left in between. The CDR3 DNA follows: TGTGCCAGCAGCTTTTCCCGAGGGGGTACTGAAGCTTTCTTT. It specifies CASSFSRGGTEAFF.

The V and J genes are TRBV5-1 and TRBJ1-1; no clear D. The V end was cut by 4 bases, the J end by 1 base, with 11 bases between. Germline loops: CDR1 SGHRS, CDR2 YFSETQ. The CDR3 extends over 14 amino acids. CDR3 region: CASSRGPENTEAFF. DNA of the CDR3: TGCGCCAGCAGCCGCGGCCCAGAGAACACTGAAGCTTTCTTT.

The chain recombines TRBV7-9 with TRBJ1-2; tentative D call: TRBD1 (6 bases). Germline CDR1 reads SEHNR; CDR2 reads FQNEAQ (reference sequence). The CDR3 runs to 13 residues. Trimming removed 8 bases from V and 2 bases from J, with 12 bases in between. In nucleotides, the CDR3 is TGTGCCAGCTGGAGCGGGGGCAACTATGGCTACACCTTC. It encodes CASWSGGNYGYTF.

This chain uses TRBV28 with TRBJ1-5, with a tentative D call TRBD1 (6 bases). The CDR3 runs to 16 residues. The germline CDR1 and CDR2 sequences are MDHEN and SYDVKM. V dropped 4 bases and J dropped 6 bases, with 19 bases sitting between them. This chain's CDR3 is CASSSDRMGFVQPQHF. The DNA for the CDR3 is TGTGCCAGCAGTTCTGACAGGATGGGTTTCGTTCAGCCCCAGCATTTT.

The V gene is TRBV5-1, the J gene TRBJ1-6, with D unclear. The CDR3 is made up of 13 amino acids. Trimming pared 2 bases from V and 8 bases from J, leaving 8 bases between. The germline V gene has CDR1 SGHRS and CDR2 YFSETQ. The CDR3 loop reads CASSFGEDSPLHF. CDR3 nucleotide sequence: TGCGCCAGCAGCTTTGGCGAGGATTCACCCCTCCACTTT.